A selection of T cell receptor beta chains follows, all from one sample in a study of PD-L1 blockade in urothelial cancer. TCRdb's copy holds only in-frame clones and misses some; the assay was immunoSEQ multiplex PCR. Of 30,000 to 50,000 clones in the sample, approximately 90% were seen once. Sequencing used PBMCs, obtained around atezolizumab (anti-PD-L1) treatment. The receptor set was obtained from a man in his 60s with urothelial cancer. Each CDR3 is given with its conserved first and last residue. The D gene is left open where the match is weak. Some rows mark clone size as missing; the rest say once, few, many or name a class of expanded clone.

TRBJ1-2	TRBD1	.	TRBV7-6	TGTGCCAGCAGCGCCAGTCAGGGGGCAGTTGGGAACTATGGCTACACCTTC	CASSASQGAVGNYGYTF
TRBJ2-1	TRBD2	.	TRBV9	TGTGCCAGCAGCGTAGTTGCTAGCGGGGGGGTTAGGAATGAGCAGTTCTTC	CASSVVASGGVRNEQFF
TRBJ2-3	TRBD2	.	TRBV9	TGTGCCAGCAGGGCGGGAGTAAGCACAGATACGCAGTATTTT	CASRAGVSTDTQYF
TRBJ2-3	.	.	TRBV7-3	TGTGCCAGCACCCACCGTGACAGGTTTGGTCATACGCAGTATTTT	CASTHRDRFGHTQYF
TRBJ2-3	TRBD2	.	TRBV5-1	TGCGCCAGCAGCTTGAGTCGAACTAGCGGGAGCACAGATACGCAGTATTTT	CASSLSRTSGSTDTQYF
TRBJ2-7	TRBD2	.	TRBV2	TGTGCCAGCAGTGTAAGCGGGGGAACCTACGAGCAGTACTTC	CASSVSGGTYEQYF
TRBJ2-2	.	once	TRBV7-8	TGTGCCAGCAGCCCGTCTTCGATTTTACAGCTGAACACCGGGGAGCTGTTTTTT	CASSPSSILQLNTGELFF
TRBJ2-7	TRBD1	.	TRBV4-2	TGTGCCAGCAGCCCCCAGGGGGCAAGTCCCTACGAGCAGTACTTC	CASSPQGASPYEQYF
TRBJ2-1	.	.	TRBV5-6	TGTGCCAGCAGCCGGGACTCTCGGGATGAGCAGTTCTTC	CASSRDSRDEQFF
TRBJ2-5	.	.	TRBV28	TGTGCCAGCAGTTTATCTGGGGCGGTGGGGGAGACCCAGTACTTC	CASSLSGAVGETQYF
TRBJ2-4	TRBD2	.	TRBV7-9	TGTGCCAGCAGCTCGGGACTAGCGATTAACATTCAGTACTTC	CASSSGLAINIQYF
TRBJ2-7	TRBD1	.	TRBV11-2	TGTGCCAGCAGCTTTGGGACAGGGTCCTACGAGCAGTACTTC	CASSFGTGSYEQYF
TRBJ2-3	TRBD2	.	TRBV28	TGTGCCAGCAGTCTCTTTGGGGGCGGGAGGGCCGTAACAGATACGCAGTATTTT	CASSLFGGGRAVTDTQYF